Below are 5 T cell receptor beta chains sequenced from a single sample in a study of blood T cell repertoires in COVID-19. TCRdb's copy holds only in-frame clones and misses some; the assay was immunoSEQ multiplex PCR. This table holds over 100,000 clones, around nine tenths found once. The sequenced sample consisted of peripheral blood. These receptors originate from a human donor with acute or convalescent COVID-19. The donor label of this sample is uncertain.

The gene calls are TRBV7-3 and TRBJ2-3; 12 bases are shared with TRBD2. V lost 2 bases and J lost 4; bases outside the gene matches: 1. Germline V gene lookup returns CDR1 SGHTA and CDR2 FQGTGA. This CDR3 comprises 15 residues. CDR3 amino acids: CASSLLAGGPDTQYF. DNA for the CDR3: TGTGCCAGCAGCTTACTAGCGGGGGGGCCAGATACGCAGTATTTT.

The chain employs TRBV28 and TRBJ1-4, with a weak D call TRBD1 (5 bases). The V end was cut by 0 bases, the J end by 7 bases, with 15 bases between. The CDR3 length is 16 residues. Germline V lookup: CDR1 MDHEN, CDR2 SYDVKM. The CDR3 region is CASSLWAQGGLEKLFF. The CDR3 region has the DNA TGTGCCAGCAGTTTATGGGCCCAGGGAGGACTTGAAAAACTGTTTTTT.

CDR3 in DNA: TGTGCCAGCAGCCAAAACAGGAATCAGCCCCAGCATTTT. Protein sequence: CASSQNRNQPQHF. V usage is TRBV3-1 (or the pseudogene TRBV3-2) and J usage is TRBJ1-5, with D possibly being TRBD1 (5 bases). The V and J ends lost 2 bases and 4 bases respectively, with 6 bases between them. Germline values: CDR1 LGHDT, CDR2 YNNKEL (reference sequence). The CDR3 sequence is 13 residues long.

This clone was recorded once. CDR3 nucleotide sequence: TGTGCCAGCATTAAGGACAGGGACGATGAGCAGTTCTTC. This gives the protein CASIKDRDDEQFF. This chain uses TRBV6-5 with TRBJ2-1; TRBD1 matches at 8 bases. From germline, CDR1 is MNHEY and CDR2 SVGAGI. V was clipped by 7 bases and J by 8 bases; unmatched bases: 7. The CDR3 spans 13 residues.

The chain carries TRBV28 and TRBJ1-2, with 9 bases aligning to TRBD1. With V trimmed by 1 base and J by 7 bases, 7 bases remained unmatched. The germline CDR1 and CDR2 sequences are MDHEN and SYDVKM. This CDR3 comprises 15 residues. The CDR3 is CASSLFTGGLSGYTF. CDR3 bases: TGTGCCAGCAGTTTATTCACAGGGGGCTTGAGTGGCTACACCTTC.